These T cell receptor beta chains were read from a single sample in a study of CD8 T cells in Susac syndrome. TCRdb itself ran the immunoSEQ multiplex PCR reads through MiXCR, one entry per CDR3 protein. This sample has approximately 280,000 distinct CDR3 sequences, with about 85% found just once. The material sequenced was CD8+ T cells from PBMCs. Every receptor here comes from a human donor with multiple sclerosis. Both conserved end residues are part of each CDR3.

v_gene	j_gene	CDR3aa
TRBV27	TRBJ2-4	CASSSWSVGLSRNIQYF
TRBV24-1	TRBJ2-1	CATSVSGPLYNEQFF
TRBV20-1	TRBJ2-5	CSAHQVKLKQETQYF
TRBV27	TRBJ2-7	CASSLGPAEPYEQYF
TRBV7-9	TRBJ2-1	CASSYRSLRAGRYNEQFF
TRBV19	TRBJ1-1	CASTTDRDIHEAFF
TRBV5-5	TRBJ2-4	CASSLGVKNIQYF
TRBV7-6	TRBJ2-1	CASSFRLAGANEQFF
TRBV6-5	TRBJ2-1	CASSRGLIRFF
TRBV12-3/TRBV12-4	TRBJ2-1	CASSFSGTGVLSEQFF
TRBV7-9	TRBJ2-1	CASSLEVGFYEQFF
TRBV9	TRBJ2-1	CASSVAVGNTYNEQFF